One and the same sample provided the 14 T cell receptor beta chains below, sequenced in a study of blood T cells in healthy people across ages. A sample-barcoded 5' primer and a J-beta primer mix were used in a second PCR of roughly 7 to 12 cycles. TCRdb used MiXCR to reprocess the 5' RACE reads, holding one entry per CDR3 protein. Among some 800,000 distinct CDR3 sequences listed, around 43% were seen once. The specimen sequenced was blood. These receptors originate from a man in his 60s in good health.

This clonotype has just a few counts. The chain combines TRBV11-2 with TRBJ2-5; D is uncertain. Germline V gene lookup returns CDR1 SGHAT and CDR2 FQNNGV. The CDR3 is made up of 12 amino acids. V was cut by 1 base and J by 13 bases, with 13 bases left in between. The CDR3 DNA follows: TGTGCCAGCAGCTTAGCACTCGATTCGCCGTACTTC. Translation: CASSLALDSPYF. Complete variable domain (other parts from reference TRBV11-2 and TRBJ2-5): EAGVAQSPRYKIIEKRQSVAFWCNPISGHATLYWYQQILGQGPKLLIQFQNNGVVDDSQLPKDRFSAERLKGVDSTLKIQPAKLEDSAVYLCASSLALDSPYFGPGTRLLVL.

The chain combines TRBV6-2 or TRBV6-3 with TRBJ1-4; 8 bases fit TRBD1. CDR1 is MNHEY, CDR2 SVGEGT, per germline. Germline trimming cut 2 bases from V and 0 bases from J; bases unmatched to any gene: 5. The CDR3 runs to 17 residues. The CDR3 protein is CASSYRRQGTTNEKLFF. Written as DNA, the CDR3 is TGTGCCAGCAGTTACCGAAGACAGGGGACAACTAATGAAAAACTGTTTTTT.

The rearrangement links TRBV28 to TRBJ2-5; TRBD2 matches 8 bases. Germline V gene data show CDR1 as MDHEN and CDR2 as SYDVKM. V was pared by 2 bases and J by 11 bases, with 13 bases of the junction left unmatched. The CDR3 extends over 15 amino acids. The CDR3 DNA sequence: TGTGCCAGCAGTTTAGGAAGCGGGGGAAGGAATGCGCAGTACTTC. Protein: CASSLGSGGRNAQYF.

This clonotype was counted a few times. V and J are TRBV20-1 and TRBJ2-1; TRBD1 matches at 9 bases. CDR3 length: 14 amino acids. The V gene's germline CDR1 is DFQATT and CDR2 SNEGSKA (reference sequence). V lost 4 bases, J lost 5 bases, and 6 bases stayed unmatched. The CDR3: CSANPGQGNNEQFF. CDR3 coding DNA: TGCAGTGCTAACCCGGGACAGGGCAACAATGAGCAGTTCTTC.

This clonotype was counted many times. J is TRBJ2-7 and V is TRBV9; tentative D call: TRBD1 (6 bases). V was shortened by 5 bases and J by 0 bases, with 12 bases between the two germline ends. Germline CDR1 and CDR2: SGDLS and YYNGEE. The length of the CDR3 is 14 residues. The CDR3 protein is CASSSTGISYEQYF. CDR3 DNA: TGTGCCAGCAGTTCTACAGGGATCTCCTACGAGCAGTACTTC.

This clonotype was counted between two and nine times. This chain links TRBV13 with TRBJ1-2; maybe TRBD1 (5 bases). The CDR3 length is 15 residues. The ends were cut back, 0 bases at V and 7 bases at J, with 15 bases in the middle. Germline V lookup: CDR1 PRHDT, CDR2 FYEKMQ (reference sequence). CDR3 in amino acids: CASSLGLSGLSGYTF. In nucleotides, the CDR3 is TGTGCCAGCAGCTTAGGCCTCTCAGGGCTGAGTGGCTACACCTTC.

In its sample, this clonotype was seen a few times. V is TRBV20-1 and J is TRBJ2-5; tentatively, D is TRBD1 (5 bases). The CDR3 sequence is 14 residues long. Germline-derived CDR1 and CDR2 are DFQATT and SNEGSKA (reference sequence). Trimming removed 6 bases at V and 2 bases at J, with 16 bases between. CDR3 sequence (DNA): TGCAGTGCGGATAAGACGGCAGGGCAAGAGACCCAGTACTTC. Its protein is CSADKTAGQETQYF.

This clonotype was seen just once. V gene TRBV27 combines with J gene TRBJ2-1; D remains unclear. This CDR3 has 11 residues. V lost 6 bases and J 10 bases, leaving 10 bases between the germline ends. Germline V CDR1 and CDR2: MNHEY, SMNVEV (reference sequence). The CDR3 DNA reads as TGTGCCAGCAGAGGGATGGGCGAGCAGTTCTTC. Protein product: CASRGMGEQFF.

The rearrangement joins TRBV11-2 to TRBJ1-1; no firm D call. CDR3 length equals 14 residues. The germline V and J ends were trimmed by 4 bases and 1 base, with 10 bases remaining between them. CDR1 is SGHAT, CDR2 FQNNGV, per germline. The CDR3 bases are TGTGCCAGCAGCTCAGCCCATTCGAACACTGAAGCTTTCTTT. Translating it yields CASSSAHSNTEAFF.

This chain joins TRBV6-5 and TRBJ2-5; D is unresolved. The CDR3 has 14 residues. Germline V gene lookup returns CDR1 MNHEY and CDR2 SVGAGI. The germline V and J ends were trimmed by 6 bases and 2 bases, with 13 bases remaining between them. The CDR3 nucleotides read TGTGCCAGCAGGCCCCCCGGGTGGCAAGAGACCCAGTACTTC. This sequence encodes CASRPPGWQETQYF.

The chain carries TRBV6-2 or TRBV6-3 and TRBJ1-2; no reliable D call. Germline V CDR1 and CDR2: MNHEY, SVGEGT. This CDR3 spans 14 amino acids. V lost 4 bases, J lost 5 bases, and 14 bases lay in between. CDR3: CASSSPPVLYGYTF. For the CDR3, the DNA is TGTGCCAGCAGTTCGCCCCCGGTCCTATATGGCTACACCTTC.

This clonotype was seen only once. The chain combines TRBV5-1 with TRBJ2-2; D gene ambiguous. Deletions cut 1 base from V and 5 bases from J, with 12 bases between. The CDR3 is 15 amino acids. Germline V gene lookup returns CDR1 SGHRS and CDR2 YFSETQ. The DNA of the CDR3 is TGCGCCAGCAGCTTGTCCCAGGCTAATACCGGGGAGCTGTTTTTT. Translation gives CASSLSQANTGELFF.

J is TRBJ2-5 and V is TRBV25-1, with TRBD1 identical over 10 bases. The J segment lost 3 bases and the V segment lost 1 base, leaving 5 bases of the junction unmatched. Looked up from germline, CDR1 is MGHDK and CDR2 is SYGVNS. The CDR3 loop spans 16 amino acids. The CDR3 nucleotides are TGTGCCAGCAGTGAATCTGGGGGACAGGGGAAAGAGACCCAGTACTTC. This encodes CASSESGGQGKETQYF.

This clonotype was counted only a few times. This chain connects TRBV5-1 to TRBJ1-2, with unresolved D. The CDR3 spans 13 residues. Per germline, CDR1 SGHRS and CDR2 YFSETQ. Trimming left V 3 bases short and J 5 bases short, with 11 bases between. In nucleotides, the CDR3 is TGCGCCAGCAGCTATGATGTTGGATATGGCTACACCTTC. Protein: CASSYDVGYGYTF.